This is a list of T cell receptor beta chains from one sample in a study of blood T cell repertoires in COVID-19. Profiling relied on immunoSEQ multiplex PCR, and the TCRdb table lists in-frame clones only, not all of them. The sample lists approximately 92,000 clones, about 86% occurring once. The sample comprised peripheral blood. The receptors here all came from a woman aged 60-70 years in a cohort sampled during active or convalescent COVID-19. Each CDR3 is given with its conserved first and last residue.

cdr3_length: 12
j_call: TRBJ1-1
v_call: TRBV7-6
cdr3_aa: CASSLDGTEAFF

cdr3_length: 15
j_call: TRBJ1-1
v_call: TRBV2
cdr3_aa: CASGSQARLNTEAFF

cdr3_length: 16
j_call: TRBJ2-1
v_call: TRBV7-9
cdr3_aa: CASSRTSGGAFNEQFF

cdr3_length: 15
j_call: TRBJ1-1
v_call: TRBV3-1/TRBV3-2
cdr3_aa: CASSPLTGLNTEAFF

cdr3_length: 14
j_call: TRBJ1-4
v_call: TRBV11-2
cdr3_aa: CASSLGGGAEELFF

cdr3_length: 16
j_call: TRBJ2-7
v_call: TRBV7-8
cdr3_aa: CASSLRGQGSSYEQYF

cdr3_length: 14
j_call: TRBJ1-1
v_call: TRBV19
cdr3_aa: CASSVDRGYTEAFF

cdr3_length: 12
j_call: TRBJ1-1
v_call: TRBV27
cdr3_aa: CASGRTGNEAFF

cdr3_length: 15
j_call: TRBJ2-1
v_call: TRBV3-1/TRBV3-2
cdr3_aa: CASRVSGRSIHEQFF

cdr3_length: 16
j_call: TRBJ2-3
v_call: TRBV5-6
cdr3_aa: CASSLPPDRTRDTQYF

cdr3_length: 14
j_call: TRBJ1-5
v_call: TRBV2
cdr3_aa: CASSEVHHNQPQHF

cdr3_length: 12
j_call: TRBJ1-4
v_call: TRBV29-1
cdr3_aa: CSVGGAGEKLFF

cdr3_length: 16
j_call: TRBJ2-7
v_call: TRBV6-7
cdr3_aa: CASSPRWRGAFYEQYF

cdr3_length: 12
j_call: TRBJ2-7
v_call: TRBV5-1
cdr3_aa: CASSLDVNMQYF

cdr3_length: 15
j_call: TRBJ1-2
v_call: TRBV27
cdr3_aa: CASSPDRFRVDGYTF

cdr3_length: 14
j_call: TRBJ1-3
v_call: TRBV9
cdr3_aa: CASSTWSVGNTIYF

cdr3_length: 15
j_call: TRBJ1-5
v_call: TRBV7-2
cdr3_aa: CASSRSTGSNQPQHF

cdr3_length: 13
j_call: TRBJ1-4
v_call: TRBV25-1
cdr3_aa: CASSESGNEKLFF

cdr3_length: 14
j_call: TRBJ2-3
v_call: TRBV10-2
cdr3_aa: CASSQGLGIDTQYF

cdr3_length: 16
j_call: TRBJ1-4
v_call: TRBV5-1
cdr3_aa: CASRGPDQAQNEKLFF

cdr3_length: 16
j_call: TRBJ1-3
v_call: TRBV6-2/TRBV6-3
cdr3_aa: CASSYSDSRSGNTIYF

cdr3_length: 14
j_call: TRBJ2-2
v_call: TRBV10-3
cdr3_aa: CATGLAGSAGELFF

cdr3_length: 13
j_call: TRBJ1-1
v_call: TRBV5-6
cdr3_aa: CASSPATAPGAFF

cdr3_length: 18
j_call: TRBJ2-2
v_call: TRBV4-1
cdr3_aa: CASSQDRGRGRNTGELFF

cdr3_length: 16
j_call: TRBJ2-4
v_call: TRBV5-5
cdr3_aa: CASSFGTGGGKNIQYF

cdr3_length: 14
j_call: TRBJ1-2
v_call: TRBV5-1
cdr3_aa: CASSFATANYGYTF

cdr3_length: 15
j_call: TRBJ1-1
v_call: TRBV30
cdr3_aa: CAWTAGTGWDTEAFF

cdr3_length: 15
j_call: TRBJ1-1
v_call: TRBV28
cdr3_aa: CASSINRARGTEAFF

cdr3_length: 14
j_call: TRBJ1-2
v_call: TRBV6-5
cdr3_aa: CASTKGRRNYGYTF

cdr3_length: 15
j_call: TRBJ2-2
v_call: TRBV7-9
cdr3_aa: CASSLEGASTGELFF

cdr3_length: 12
j_call: TRBJ1-5
v_call: TRBV7-2
cdr3_aa: CASSLGPQPQHF

cdr3_length: 14
j_call: TRBJ1-2
v_call: TRBV23-1
cdr3_aa: CASSQSRKNYGYTF

cdr3_length: 15
j_call: TRBJ2-3
v_call: TRBV6-5
cdr3_aa: CASSRERGGADTQYF

cdr3_length: 15
j_call: TRBJ2-2
v_call: TRBV6-4
cdr3_aa: CASSDSPSGTGELFF

cdr3_length: 12
j_call: TRBJ1-2
v_call: TRBV6-5
cdr3_aa: CASRTGLGGYTF

cdr3_length: 14
j_call: TRBJ1-1
v_call: TRBV28
cdr3_aa: CASSLLVESGEAFF

cdr3_length: 15
j_call: TRBJ2-4
v_call: TRBV7-2
cdr3_aa: CASSRDRLAKNIQYF

cdr3_length: 16
j_call: TRBJ1-4
v_call: TRBV5-5
cdr3_aa: CASSGDTGALREKLFF

cdr3_length: 15
j_call: TRBJ1-1
v_call: TRBV7-2
cdr3_aa: CASRTTGSMNTEAFF

cdr3_length: 16
j_call: TRBJ2-1
v_call: TRBV7-2
cdr3_aa: CASSLVGGSSYNEQFF

cdr3_length: 14
j_call: TRBJ2-7
v_call: TRBV4-1
cdr3_aa: CASSQARSSYEQYF

cdr3_length: 14
j_call: TRBJ2-3
v_call: TRBV2
cdr3_aa: CASSVGGSTDTQYF